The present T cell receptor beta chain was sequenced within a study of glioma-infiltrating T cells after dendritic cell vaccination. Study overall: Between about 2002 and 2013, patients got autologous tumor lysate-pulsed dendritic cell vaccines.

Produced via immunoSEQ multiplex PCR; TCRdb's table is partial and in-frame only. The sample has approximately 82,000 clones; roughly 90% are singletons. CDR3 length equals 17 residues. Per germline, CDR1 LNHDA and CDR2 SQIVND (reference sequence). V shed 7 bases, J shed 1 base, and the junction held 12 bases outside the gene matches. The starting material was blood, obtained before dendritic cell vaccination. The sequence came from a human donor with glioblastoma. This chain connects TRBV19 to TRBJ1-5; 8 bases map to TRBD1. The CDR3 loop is CASKDPLRQGSNQPQHF. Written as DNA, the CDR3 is TGTGCCAGTAAAGATCCACTACGACAGGGGAGCAATCAGCCCCAGCATTTT.